This T cell receptor beta chain was identified during a study of CD8 T cells in ankylosing spondylitis. V was shortened by 4 bases and J by 7 bases, with 10 bases between the two germline ends. CDR1 and CDR2 from the germline V gene are DFQATT and SNEGSKA (reference sequence). The CDR3 extends over 12 amino acids. Researchers built TCR beta libraries using quantitative 5'-RACE with molecular barcodes. One entry per CDR3 protein, called by TCRdb with MiXCR from the 5' RACE reads. The repertoire consists of around 230,000 distinct CDR3 sequences, with over 7% occurring once and the leading ten covering about 5%. This clonotype has at least ten counts. Its antigen remains unidentified. Broader study findings: Disease-associated clonotypes exhibited CD8+ identity and were relatively infrequent in peripheral blood. Clones tied to disease were said to be significantly enriched in matched ankylosing spondylitis synovial fluid. Reactive arthritis synovial fluid and blood were previously reported to contain some motif variants.

Sequenced input: blood, either unsorted or a sorted T cell fraction (not recorded which). The origin of this receptor is a female donor with ankylosing spondylitis or in good health (not recorded which). The chain links TRBV20-1 to TRBJ2-2, with D maybe TRBD1 (5 bases). CDR3 loop: CSAIPGFGELFF. The CDR3 region has the DNA TGCAGTGCTATTCCAGGGTTCGGGGAGCTGTTTTTT.